This TCR beta chain was sequenced during a study of vaccination and CD4 T cells after COVID-19. The treatment is: roughly ten-day PBMC culture with coronavirus spike peptide pools or control peptides (ViraFEST assay). The Oncomine TCR Beta short-read assay sequenced DNA from cultured CD4+ T cells. TCRdb re-called the PCR reads with MiXCR, one entry per CDR3 protein. The sample contains 20,000 to 25,000 distinct CDR3 sequences, 60% of which appear only once. Germline CDR1 reads SNHLY; CDR2 reads FYNNEI. This CDR3 spans 11 amino acids. V was cut by 8 bases and J by 2 bases, with 7 bases left in between. As to this clonotype: As yet, its antigen is unknown.

The input for sequencing was CD4+ T cells from blood, cultured in vitro, taken after SARS-CoV-2 vaccination. The rearrangement links TRBV2 to TRBJ2-7; D may be TRBD1 (5 bases). This TCR derives from a human donor who received a COVID-19 vaccine. This chain's CDR3 is CASDRAYEQYF. DNA for the CDR3: TGTGCCAGCGACAGAGCCTACGAGCAGTACTTC.